This T cell receptor beta chain came from a study of early T cells in non-severe SARS-CoV-2 infection. Study in general: RNA in bulk from unsorted whole blood was sequenced, and chains were unpaired. Study-level results: There was a bias toward anti-spike CD8 responses in VDJdb matching, which missed private and CD4 specificities.

Individually, cDNA molecules had unique molecular identifiers attached to them. One entry per CDR3 protein, called by TCRdb with MiXCR from the 5' RACE reads. The repertoire holds roughly 60,000 distinct CDR3 sequences, 7% to 8% seen once, with about 3.4% in the top ten. About this clonotype: Its specificity is unknown.

Trimming cost V 4 bases and J 3 bases; bases outside gene matches: 5. Per the germline V gene, CDR1 is SGHVS and CDR2 is FQNEAQ. The CDR3 has 15 residues. The genes are TRBV7-8 and TRBJ2-3; 9 bases fit TRBD2. The receptor's source is an adult who was a healthcare worker with PCR-confirmed SARS-CoV-2 infection or an uninfected control (not recorded which). Sequencing used whole blood. CDR3 residues: CASSWAAGGTDTQYF. CDR3 DNA sequence: TGTGCCAGCAGCTGGGCGGCGGGAGGGACAGATACGCAGTATTTT.